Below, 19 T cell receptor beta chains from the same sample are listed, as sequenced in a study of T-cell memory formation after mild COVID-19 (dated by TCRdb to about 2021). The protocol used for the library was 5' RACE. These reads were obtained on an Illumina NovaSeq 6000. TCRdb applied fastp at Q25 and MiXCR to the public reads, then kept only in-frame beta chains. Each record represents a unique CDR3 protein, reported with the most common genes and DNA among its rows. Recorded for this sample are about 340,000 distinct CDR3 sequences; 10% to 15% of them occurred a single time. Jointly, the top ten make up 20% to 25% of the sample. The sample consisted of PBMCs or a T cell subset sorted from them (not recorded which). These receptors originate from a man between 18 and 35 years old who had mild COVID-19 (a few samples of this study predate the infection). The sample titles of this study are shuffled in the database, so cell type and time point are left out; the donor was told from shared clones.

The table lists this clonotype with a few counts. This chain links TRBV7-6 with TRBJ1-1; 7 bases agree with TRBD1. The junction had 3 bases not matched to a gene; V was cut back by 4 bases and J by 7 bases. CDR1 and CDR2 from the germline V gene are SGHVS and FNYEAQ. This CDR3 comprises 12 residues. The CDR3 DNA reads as TGTGCCAGCAGCTCCAGACAGGGTGAAGCTTTCTTT. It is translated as CASSSRQGEAFF.

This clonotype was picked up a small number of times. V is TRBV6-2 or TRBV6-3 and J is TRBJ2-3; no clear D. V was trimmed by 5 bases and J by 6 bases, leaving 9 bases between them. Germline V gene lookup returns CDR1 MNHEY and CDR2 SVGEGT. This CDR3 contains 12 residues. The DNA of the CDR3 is TGTGCCAGCAGTCCTACGGTGGATACGCAGTATTTT. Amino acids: CASSPTVDTQYF.

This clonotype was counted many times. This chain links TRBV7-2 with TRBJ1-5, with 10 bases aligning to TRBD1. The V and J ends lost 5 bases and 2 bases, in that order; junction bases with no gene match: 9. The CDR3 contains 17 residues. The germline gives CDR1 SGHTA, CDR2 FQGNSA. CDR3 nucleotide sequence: TGTGCCAGCAGCCCACAAGGGACAGGGGCCGGCAATCAGCCCCAGCATTTT. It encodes CASSPQGTGAGNQPQHF.

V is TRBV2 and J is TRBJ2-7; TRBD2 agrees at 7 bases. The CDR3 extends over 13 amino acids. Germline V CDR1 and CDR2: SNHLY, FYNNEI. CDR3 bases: TGTGCCAGCATTGACAGCGGGGACTACGAGCAGTACGTG. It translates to CASIDSGDYEQYV.

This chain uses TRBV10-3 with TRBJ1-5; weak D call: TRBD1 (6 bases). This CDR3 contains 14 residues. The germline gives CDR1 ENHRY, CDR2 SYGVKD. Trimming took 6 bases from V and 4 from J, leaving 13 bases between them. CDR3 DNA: TGTGCCATCAGGCAACAGGGTCGGAATCAGCCCCAGCATTTT. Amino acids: CAIRQQGRNQPQHF.

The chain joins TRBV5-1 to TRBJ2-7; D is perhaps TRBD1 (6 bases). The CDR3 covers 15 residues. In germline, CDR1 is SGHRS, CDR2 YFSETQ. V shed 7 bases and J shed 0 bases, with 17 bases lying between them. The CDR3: CASRVGDISSYEQYF. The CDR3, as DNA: TGCGCCAGCCGTGTTGGGGACATCAGCTCCTACGAGCAGTACTTC.

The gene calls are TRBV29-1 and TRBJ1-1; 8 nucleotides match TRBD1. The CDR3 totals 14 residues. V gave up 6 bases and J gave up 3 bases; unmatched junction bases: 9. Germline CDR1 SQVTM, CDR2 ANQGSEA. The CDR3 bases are TGCAGCGTAGCCGGGACAGGTAGGGACACTGAAGCTTTCTTT. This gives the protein CSVAGTGRDTEAFF.

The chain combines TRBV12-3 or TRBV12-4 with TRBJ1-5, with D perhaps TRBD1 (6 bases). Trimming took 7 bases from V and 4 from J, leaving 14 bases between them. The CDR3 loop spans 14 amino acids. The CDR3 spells CASTDRSRNQPQHF. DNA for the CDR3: TGTGCCAGCACCGACAGGAGTCGTAATCAGCCCCAGCATTTT.

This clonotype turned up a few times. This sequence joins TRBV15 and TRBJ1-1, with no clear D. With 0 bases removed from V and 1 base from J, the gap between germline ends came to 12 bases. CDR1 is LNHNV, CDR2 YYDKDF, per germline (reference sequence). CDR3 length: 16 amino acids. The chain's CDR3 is CATSRDLWQANTEAFF. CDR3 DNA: TGTGCCACCAGCAGAGATCTCTGGCAGGCGAACACTGAAGCTTTCTTT. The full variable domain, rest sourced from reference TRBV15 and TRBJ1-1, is DAMVIQNPRYQVTQFGKPVTLSCSQTLNHNVMYWYQQKSSQAPKLLFHYYDKDFNNEADTPDNFQSRRPNTSFCFLDIRSPGLGDTAMYLCATSRDLWQANTEAFFGQGTRLTVV.

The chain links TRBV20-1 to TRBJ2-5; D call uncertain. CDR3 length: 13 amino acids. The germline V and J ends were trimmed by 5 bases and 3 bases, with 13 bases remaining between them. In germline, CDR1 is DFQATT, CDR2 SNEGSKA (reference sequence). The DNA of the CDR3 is TGCAGTGCTCCACCCGCCGGAGAAGAGACCCAGTACTTC. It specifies CSAPPAGEETQYF.

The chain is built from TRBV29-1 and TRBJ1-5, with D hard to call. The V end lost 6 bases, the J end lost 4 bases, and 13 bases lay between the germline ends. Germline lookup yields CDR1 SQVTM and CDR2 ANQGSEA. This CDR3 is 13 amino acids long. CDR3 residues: CSVIGPGNQPQHF. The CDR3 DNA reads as TGCAGCGTAATAGGTCCGGGAAATCAGCCCCAGCATTTT.

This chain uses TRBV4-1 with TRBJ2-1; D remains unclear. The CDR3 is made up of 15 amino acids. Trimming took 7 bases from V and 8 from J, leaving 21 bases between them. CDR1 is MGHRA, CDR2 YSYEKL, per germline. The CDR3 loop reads CASTPEAARQDEQFF. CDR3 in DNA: TGCGCCAGCACACCAGAGGCCGCGAGGCAGGATGAGCAGTTCTTC.

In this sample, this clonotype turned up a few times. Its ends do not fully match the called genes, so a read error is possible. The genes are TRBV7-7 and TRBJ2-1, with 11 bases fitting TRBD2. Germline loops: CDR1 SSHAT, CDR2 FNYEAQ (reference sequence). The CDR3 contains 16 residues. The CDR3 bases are TGTGCTAGCAGCTCGGAACAACTAGCGGGGGCTGGCGAGCAGTTCTTC. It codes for CASSSEQLAGAGEQFF.

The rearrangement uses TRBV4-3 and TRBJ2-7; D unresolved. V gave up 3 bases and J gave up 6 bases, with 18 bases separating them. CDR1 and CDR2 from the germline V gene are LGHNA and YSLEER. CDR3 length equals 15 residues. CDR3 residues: CASSHPGPESSEQYF. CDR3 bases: TGCGCCAGCAGCCATCCCGGACCCGAGTCCAGCGAGCAGTACTTC.

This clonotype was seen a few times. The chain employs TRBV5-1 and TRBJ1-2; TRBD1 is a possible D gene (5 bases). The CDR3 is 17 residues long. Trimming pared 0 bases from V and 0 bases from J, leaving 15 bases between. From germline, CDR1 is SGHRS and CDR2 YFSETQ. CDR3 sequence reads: CASSLVQGVMANYGYTF. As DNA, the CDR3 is TGCGCCAGCAGCTTGGTTCAGGGAGTCATGGCTAACTATGGCTACACCTTC.

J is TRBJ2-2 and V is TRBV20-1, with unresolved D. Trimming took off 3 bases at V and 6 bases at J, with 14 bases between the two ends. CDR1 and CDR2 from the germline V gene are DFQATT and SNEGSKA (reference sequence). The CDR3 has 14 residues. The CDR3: CSASLTERSGELFF. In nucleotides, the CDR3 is TGCAGTGCTAGCCTGACCGAGCGTTCCGGGGAGCTGTTTTTT.

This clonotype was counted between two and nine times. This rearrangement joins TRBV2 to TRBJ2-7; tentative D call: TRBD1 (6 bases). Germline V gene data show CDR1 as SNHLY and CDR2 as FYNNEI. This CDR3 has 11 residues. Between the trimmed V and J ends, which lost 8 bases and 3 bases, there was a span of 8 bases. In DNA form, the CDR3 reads TGTGCCAGCTGGGGGCTCTACGAGCAGTACTTC. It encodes CASWGLYEQYF.

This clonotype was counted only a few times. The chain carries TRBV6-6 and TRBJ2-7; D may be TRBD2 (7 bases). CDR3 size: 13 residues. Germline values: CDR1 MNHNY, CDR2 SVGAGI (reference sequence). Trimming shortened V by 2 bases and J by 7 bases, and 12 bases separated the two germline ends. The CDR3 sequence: CASSYGGAQEQYV. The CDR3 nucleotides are TGTGCCAGCAGTTACGGGGGGGCTCAAGAGCAGTACGTC.

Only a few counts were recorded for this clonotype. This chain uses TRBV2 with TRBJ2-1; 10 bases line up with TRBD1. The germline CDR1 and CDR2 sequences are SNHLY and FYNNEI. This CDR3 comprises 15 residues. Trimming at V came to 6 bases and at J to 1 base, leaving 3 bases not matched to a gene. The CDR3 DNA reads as TGTGCCAGCAGGACGGACAGGGGGTCCTACAATGAGCAGTTCTTC. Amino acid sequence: CASRTDRGSYNEQFF.